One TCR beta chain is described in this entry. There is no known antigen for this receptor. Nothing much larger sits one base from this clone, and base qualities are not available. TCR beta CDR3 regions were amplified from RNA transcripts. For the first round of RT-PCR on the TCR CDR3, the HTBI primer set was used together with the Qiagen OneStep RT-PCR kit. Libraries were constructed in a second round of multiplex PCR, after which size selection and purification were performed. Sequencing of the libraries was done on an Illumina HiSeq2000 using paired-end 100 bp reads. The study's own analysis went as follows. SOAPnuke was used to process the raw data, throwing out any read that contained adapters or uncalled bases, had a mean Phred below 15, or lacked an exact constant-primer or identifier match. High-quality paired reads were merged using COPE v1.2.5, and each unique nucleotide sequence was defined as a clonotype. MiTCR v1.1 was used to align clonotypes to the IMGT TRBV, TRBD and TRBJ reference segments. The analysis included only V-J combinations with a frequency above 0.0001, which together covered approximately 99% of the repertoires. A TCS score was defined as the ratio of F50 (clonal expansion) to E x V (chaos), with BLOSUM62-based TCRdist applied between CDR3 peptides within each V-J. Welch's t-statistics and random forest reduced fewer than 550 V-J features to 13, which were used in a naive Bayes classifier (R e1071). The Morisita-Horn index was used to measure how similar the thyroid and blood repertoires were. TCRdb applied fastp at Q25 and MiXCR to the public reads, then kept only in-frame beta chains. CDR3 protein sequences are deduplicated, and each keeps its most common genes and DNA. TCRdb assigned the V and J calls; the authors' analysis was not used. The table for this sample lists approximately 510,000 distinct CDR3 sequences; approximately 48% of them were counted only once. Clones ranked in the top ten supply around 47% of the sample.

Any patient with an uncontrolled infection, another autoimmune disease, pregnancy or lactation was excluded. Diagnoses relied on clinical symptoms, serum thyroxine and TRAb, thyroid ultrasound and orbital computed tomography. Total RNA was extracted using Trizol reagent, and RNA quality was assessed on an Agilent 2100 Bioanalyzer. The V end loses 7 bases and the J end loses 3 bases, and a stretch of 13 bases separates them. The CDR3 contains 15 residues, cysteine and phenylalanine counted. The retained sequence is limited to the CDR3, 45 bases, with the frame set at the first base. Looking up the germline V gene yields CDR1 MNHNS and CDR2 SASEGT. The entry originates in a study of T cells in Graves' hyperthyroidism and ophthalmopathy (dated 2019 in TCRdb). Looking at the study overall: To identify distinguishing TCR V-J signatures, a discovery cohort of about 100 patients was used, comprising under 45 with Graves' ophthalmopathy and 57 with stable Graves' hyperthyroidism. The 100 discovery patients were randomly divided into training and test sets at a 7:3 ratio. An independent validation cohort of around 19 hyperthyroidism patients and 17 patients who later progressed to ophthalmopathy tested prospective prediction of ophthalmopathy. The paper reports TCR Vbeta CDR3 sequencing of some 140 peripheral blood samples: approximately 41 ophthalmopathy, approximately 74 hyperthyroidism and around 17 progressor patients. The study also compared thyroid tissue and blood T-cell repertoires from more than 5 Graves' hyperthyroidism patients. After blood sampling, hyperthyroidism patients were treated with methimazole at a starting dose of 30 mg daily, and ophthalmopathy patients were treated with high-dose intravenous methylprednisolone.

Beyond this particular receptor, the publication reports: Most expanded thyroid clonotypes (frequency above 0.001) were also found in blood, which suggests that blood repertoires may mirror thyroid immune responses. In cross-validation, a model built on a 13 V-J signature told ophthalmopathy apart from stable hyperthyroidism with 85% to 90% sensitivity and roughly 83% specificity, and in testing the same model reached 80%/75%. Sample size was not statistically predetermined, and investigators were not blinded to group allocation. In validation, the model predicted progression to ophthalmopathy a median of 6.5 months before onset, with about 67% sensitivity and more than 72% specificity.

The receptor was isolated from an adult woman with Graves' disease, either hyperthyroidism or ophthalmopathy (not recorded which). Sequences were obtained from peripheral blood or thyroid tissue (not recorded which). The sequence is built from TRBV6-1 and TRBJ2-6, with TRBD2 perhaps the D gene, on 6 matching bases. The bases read TGTGCCAGCATCGAGGGAGGATATGGGGCCAACGTCCTGACTTTC. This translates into CASIEGGYGANVLTF.